This TCR beta chain was sequenced in a study of blood T cell repertoires in COVID-19. Whole-study context: Sources were T cells, B-cell-depleted T cells, or PBMCs; the material itself was cDNA or gDNA.

Germline V gives CDR1 SGHTA, CDR2 FQGNSA. This CDR3 region has 16 residues. Trimming cost V 1 base and J 4 bases; bases outside gene matches: 9. The table came from immunoSEQ multiplex PCR; TCRdb's copy has only in-frame clones and leaves some out. This table holds roughly 190,000 clones, roughly four fifths found once. The chain combines TRBV7-2 with TRBJ2-5, with TRBD2 identical over 7 bases. This clonotype was obtained from a middle-aged woman with COVID-19, enrolled during active disease. The sample taken for sequencing was peripheral blood. CDR3 nucleotide sequence: TGTGCCAGCAGCTTAGGTAACGGGAGGCGGATAGAGACCCAGTACTTC. It is translated as CASSLGNGRRIETQYF.